The sample holds a few counts of the clone carrying this TCR beta chain. Antigen unknown. This sample is part of a study of cytomegalovirus exposure and HLA in healthy donors. Study conclusions and caveats: Most TCR beta V segments were productive about 87% or about 30% of the time in an earlier analysis. DRB1 showed the most TCR associations and HLA-C the fewest in a later analysis, as rates varied by HLA locus.

The PCR used 60 Vbeta and 13 Jbeta primers. This table comes from immunoSEQ multiplex PCR, and its TCRdb copy is limited to in-frame clones, with some not included. The table lists around 170,000 clones, over 70% of them singletons. This CDR3 has 15 residues. Germline V lookup: CDR1 LGHNA, CDR2 YNFKEQ. The V segment lost 5 bases and the J segment 6 bases; nucleotides outside the gene matches: 10. The sequence was obtained from a man between 45 and 60 years old in good health and CMV-seronegative. J is TRBJ1-2 and V is TRBV4-2, with 9 bases lining up with TRBD1. Sequencing was performed on PBMCs. The DNA for the CDR3 is TGTGCCAGCAGCTTAGAAGGGGACAGGGCTGATGGCTACACCTTC. Protein sequence: CASSLEGDRADGYTF.